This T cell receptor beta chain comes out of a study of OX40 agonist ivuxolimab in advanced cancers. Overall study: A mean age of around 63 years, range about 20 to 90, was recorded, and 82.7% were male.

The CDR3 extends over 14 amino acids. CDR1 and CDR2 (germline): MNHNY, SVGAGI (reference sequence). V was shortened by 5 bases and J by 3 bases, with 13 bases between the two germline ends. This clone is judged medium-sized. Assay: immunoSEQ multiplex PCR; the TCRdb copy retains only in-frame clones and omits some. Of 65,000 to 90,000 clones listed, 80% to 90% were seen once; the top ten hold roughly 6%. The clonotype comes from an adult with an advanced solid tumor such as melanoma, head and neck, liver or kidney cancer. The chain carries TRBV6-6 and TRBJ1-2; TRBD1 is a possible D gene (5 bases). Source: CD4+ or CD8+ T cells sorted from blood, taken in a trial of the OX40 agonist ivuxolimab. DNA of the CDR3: TGTGCCAGCAGTACCCCCGGGGCTCACTATGGCTACACCTTC. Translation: CASSTPGAHYGYTF.